This T cell receptor beta chain was retrieved from a study of CD8 T cells in Susac syndrome. V lost 3 bases and J lost 2; bases outside the gene matches: 12. Germline V lookup: CDR1 MNHEY, CDR2 SMNVEV (reference sequence). This CDR3 is 17 amino acids long. From blood CD8+ and CD4+ T cells, TCR beta sequences were generated. The multiple sclerosis controls were treatment-naive patients with relapsing-remitting disease that was stable or active. Negative isolation was used for CD8+ and CD4+ T cells, and FACS enrichment was applied to TEMRA cells. RNA amounts of about 0.45 to 1 ug underwent reverse transcription with random hexamers. TCR beta CDR3 was amplified by immunoSEQ covering 54 Vbeta and 13 Jbeta. TCRdb redid the calling of the immunoSEQ multiplex PCR reads with MiXCR, one entry per CDR3 protein. This repertoire shows under 550,000 distinct CDR3 sequences, approximately 85% found once; its top ten account for approximately 0.12%.

The specimen was CD8+ T cells from PBMCs. The sequence derives from a human donor with multiple sclerosis. The chain uses TRBV27 and TRBJ1-1; 7 bases line up with TRBD1. The CDR3 sequence is CASSFQGVLSPNTEAFF. CDR3 nucleotides: TGTGCCAGCAGTTTCCAGGGGGTTCTGTCCCCTAACACTGAAGCTTTCTTT.